This entry lists 20 T cell receptor beta chains sequenced from one sample in a study of blood T cell repertoires in COVID-19. Some clones are missing from TCRdb's copy, which holds only in-frame ones; the method was immunoSEQ multiplex PCR. This table has tens of thousands of clones, around nine tenths appearing once. The sequenced material came from peripheral blood. The receptors here all came from a man aged 65-85 years with acute or convalescent COVID-19.

The J gene is TRBJ2-5, the V gene TRBV28; 8 bases match TRBD1. V dropped 4 bases and J dropped 4; count of bases not matched to a gene: 11. The CDR3 sequence is 16 residues long. Germline CDR1 reads MDHEN; CDR2 reads SYDVKM. The CDR3, as DNA: TGTGCCAGCAGTTCCGCCAGGAACAGGGGGAGAGAGACCCAGTACTTC. It yields the protein CASSSARNRGRETQYF.

This clone turned up a few times. Here the CDR3 DNA reads TGTGCCAGCAGCGCCCGACTTGGGGGCTACACCTTC. Translated, it gives CASSARLGGYTF. The chain is built from TRBV5-8 and TRBJ1-2, with no clear D. CDR1 is SGHTS, CDR2 YDEGEE, per germline. V lost 4 bases to trimming and J lost 8 bases, with 12 bases between them. The CDR3 runs to 12 residues.

V gene TRBV7-2 combines with J gene TRBJ2-1; weak D call: TRBD2 (7 bases). The V gene lost 5 bases and the J gene lost 7 bases, with 21 bases spanning the gap. The CDR3 runs 16 residues. In germline, CDR1 is SGHTA, CDR2 FQGNSA. CDR3 coding DNA: TGTGCCAGCAGCCCCTCAAGAGGGGGGGGAAGAAATGAGCAGTTCTTC. Translation gives CASSPSRGGGRNEQFF. The full variable domain, its missing parts supplied by reference TRBV7-2 and TRBJ2-1, is GAGVSQSPSNKVTEKGKDVELRCDPISGHTALYWYRQSLGQGLEFLIYFQGNSAPDKSGLPSDRFSAERTGGSVSTLTIQRTQQEDSAVYLCASSPSRGGGRNEQFFGPGTRLTVL.

V and J are TRBV15 and TRBJ1-1, with D unresolved. V was clipped by 0 bases and J by 0 bases, with 5 bases between them. The CDR3 contains 14 residues. The V gene's germline CDR1 is LNHNV and CDR2 YYDKDF (reference sequence). CDR3 region: CATSREQLNTEAFF. The CDR3 DNA follows: TGTGCCACCAGCAGAGAACAGCTGAACACTGAAGCTTTCTTT. The whole variable domain, filled in from reference TRBV15 and TRBJ1-1, reads DAMVIQNPRYQVTQFGKPVTLSCSQTLNHNVMYWYQQKSSQAPKLLFHYYDKDFNNEADTPDNFQSRRPNTSFCFLDIRSPGLGDTAMYLCATSREQLNTEAFFGQGTRLTVV.

V usage is TRBV7-9 and J usage is TRBJ2-5, with TRBD2 as a possible D gene (6 bases). The CDR3 has 13 amino acids. Looked up from germline, CDR1 is SEHNR and CDR2 is FQNEAQ (reference sequence). Trimming cost V 6 bases and J 7 bases, with 15 bases left between them. The CDR3 is CASSSTVGGTQYF. CDR3 sequence (DNA): TGTGCCAGCAGTTCAACGGTCGGGGGGACCCAGTACTTC.

The chain carries TRBV19 and TRBJ2-3; TRBD2 might be the D (7 bases). CDR1 and CDR2 (germline): LNHDA, SQIVND (reference sequence). V shed 5 bases and J shed 4 bases, with 16 bases lying between them. This CDR3 spans 15 amino acids. CDR3 sequence: CASSPRGALADTQYF. CDR3 coding DNA: TGTGCCAGTAGTCCACGGGGGGCGCTGGCAGATACGCAGTATTTT.

The chain combines TRBV6-5 with TRBJ1-5; 10 bases line up with TRBD1. The CDR3 consists of 15 residues. In germline, CDR1 is MNHEY, CDR2 SVGAGI. V trimming: 6 bases; J trimming: 5 bases; junction bases outside the gene matches: 7. The CDR3 sequence: CASSQGQGIDQPQHF. As DNA, the CDR3 is TGTGCCAGCAGCCAGGGACAGGGGATTGATCAGCCCCAGCATTTT.

This clone was seen just once. The chain carries TRBV30 and TRBJ1-5, with 7 bases identical to TRBD1. V trimming: 4 bases; J trimming: 5 bases; junction bases outside the gene matches: 5. The CDR3 covers 13 residues. Germline V lookup: CDR1 GTSNPN, CDR2 SVGIG (reference sequence). The CDR3 bases are TGTGCCTGGAATGGGCAGGGGGATCAGCCCCAGCATTTT. Its protein is CAWNGQGDQPQHF.

As for this clone: A junction boundary mismatches the germline segment, possibly from a read error. The chain employs TRBV3-1 (or the pseudogene TRBV3-2) and TRBJ1-1; TRBD1 matches 8 bases. CDR1 and CDR2 from the germline V gene are LGHDT and YNNKEL (reference sequence). The CDR3 totals 13 residues. This CDR3 is CASSQVKPSGQEF. For the CDR3, the DNA is TGTGCCAGCAGCCAGGTAAAGCCGTCGGGACAGGAGTTT.

The chain carries TRBV19 and TRBJ1-6; 7 nucleotides match TRBD1. After removal of 6 bases from V and 4 bases from J, the junction contained 9 bases not matched to a gene. From germline, CDR1 is LNHDA and CDR2 SQIVND (reference sequence). The CDR3 contains 16 residues. The CDR3 reads CASRNSRDSYNSPLHF. Here the CDR3 DNA reads TGTGCCAGTAGGAACAGCCGGGACAGTTATAATTCACCCCTCCACTTT.

The chain carries TRBV20-1 and TRBJ2-7, with a possible D match to TRBD1 (6 bases). The CDR3 is 11 residues long. Germline V gene lookup returns CDR1 DFQATT and CDR2 SNEGSKA (reference sequence). Trimming took 5 bases from V and 6 from J, leaving 11 bases between them. As DNA, the CDR3 is TGCAGTGCTGGGGCAGGGGTCGAGCAGTACTTC. Protein: CSAGAGVEQYF.

The CDR3 DNA reads TGTGCCAGCAGTTACTCGGGAGTCATGAACACTGAAGCTTTCTTT. This codes for CASSYSGVMNTEAFF. V usage is TRBV6-5 and J usage is TRBJ1-1; D is undetermined. The germline V and J ends were trimmed by 0 bases and 0 bases, with 8 bases remaining between them. This CDR3 comprises 15 residues. Germline CDR1 MNHEY, CDR2 SVGAGI.

This clone was seen only a few times. The rearrangement joins TRBV11-1 to TRBJ2-7; D is unclear. V gave up 1 base and J gave up 0 bases, with 7 bases separating them. CDR1 is SGHAT and CDR2 is FQDESV in the germline V gene (reference sequence). The CDR3 loop spans 14 amino acids. CDR3 loop: CASSLGPGSYEQYF. The CDR3 region has the DNA TGTGCCAGCAGCTTAGGCCCCGGCTCCTACGAGCAGTACTTC. Full variable domain (remainder filled in from reference TRBV11-1 and TRBJ2-7): EAEVAQSPRYKITEKSQAVAFWCDPISGHATLYWYRQILGQGPELLVQFQDESVVDDSQLPKDRFSAERLKGVDSTLKIQPAELGDSAMYLCASSLGPGSYEQYFGPGTRLTVT.

The chain employs TRBV27 and TRBJ2-7; 8 bases map to TRBD2. The germline CDR1 and CDR2 sequences are MNHEY and SMNVEV (reference sequence). J was trimmed by 5 bases and V by 6 bases; bases with no gene match: 15. The CDR3 is 16 residues long. The DNA of the CDR3 is TGTGCCAGCAGCCCCGGGGGAGCGGGGGTTCGCCACGAGCAGTACTTC. It yields the protein CASSPGGAGVRHEQYF.

The V and J genes are TRBV18 and TRBJ2-2, with TRBD1 matching over 9 bases. The CDR3 has 15 residues. Trimming at V came to 4 bases and at J to 5 bases, leaving 5 bases not matched to a gene. Germline CDR1 is KGHSH and CDR2 is LQKENI. CDR3 sequence: CASSLSTGGTGELFF. The CDR3 nucleotides are TGTGCCAGCTCACTCTCGACAGGGGGAACCGGGGAGCTGTTTTTT.

The genes are TRBV7-9 and TRBJ1-2, with 10 positions matching TRBD1. The CDR3 is 14 amino acids. V lost 5 bases and J lost 5; bases outside the gene matches: 5. CDR1 and CDR2 (germline): SEHNR, FQNEAQ (reference sequence). The CDR3 DNA is TGTGCCAGCAGCGCCGGGACAGGGGAATATGGCTACACCTTC. As protein: CASSAGTGEYGYTF.

This chain joins TRBV6-2 or TRBV6-3 and TRBJ1-1; D call uncertain. Germline CDR1 and CDR2: MNHEY and SVGEGT. Trimming left V 0 bases short and J 0 bases short, with 11 bases between. This CDR3 is built from 16 residues. The CDR3 sequence is CASSYSVEIMNTEAFF. The DNA for the CDR3 is TGTGCCAGCAGTTACTCGGTGGAGATCATGAACACTGAAGCTTTCTTT.

The gene calls are TRBV19 and TRBJ2-7; no reliable D call. The CDR3 spans 13 residues. Germline loops: CDR1 LNHDA, CDR2 SQIVND (reference sequence). Trimming removed 8 bases from V and 1 base from J, with 12 bases in between. CDR3 protein: CASESRESYEQYF. CDR3 DNA sequence: TGTGCCAGTGAGAGTAGAGAGTCCTACGAGCAGTACTTC.

The rearrangement uses TRBV19 and TRBJ2-7, with 8 nucleotides matching TRBD2. Germline values: CDR1 LNHDA, CDR2 SQIVND (reference sequence). V dropped 3 bases and J dropped 0; count of bases not matched to a gene: 19. There are 20 residues in the CDR3. The CDR3 spells CASSIIFPLAGGASSYEQYF. CDR3 nucleotide sequence: TGTGCCAGTAGTATCATTTTCCCACTGGCCGGGGGGGCGAGCTCCTACGAGCAGTACTTC.

The chain employs TRBV4-2 and TRBJ2-1; 7 nucleotides line up with TRBD1. The V segment lost 3 bases and the J segment 5 bases; nucleotides outside the gene matches: 4. Germline CDR1 and CDR2: LGHNA and YNFKEQ. The CDR3 extends over 14 amino acids. The CDR3 spells CASSHPGQNNEQFF. In DNA form, the CDR3 reads TGTGCCAGCAGCCATCCGGGACAGAACAATGAGCAGTTCTTC.